This TCR beta chain was recorded in a study of shared clonotypes between healthy human individuals. The germline V gene encodes CDR1 SGDLS and CDR2 YYNGEE. Between the trimmed V and J ends, which lost 0 bases and 5 bases, there was a span of 14 bases. The CDR3 runs to 15 residues. As to this clone: Antigen specificity is unknown.

About 30,000 T cell genomes, or about 0.3 ug DNA, went into replicate PCRs of unsorted PBMC. Sequencing used immunoSEQ multiplex PCR; TCRdb keeps in-frame clones, though not all of them. The repertoire holds 500,000 to 650,000 clones, with around 81% as singletons. Study conclusions and caveats: Enrolling few donors narrowed the genetic and exposure-history diversity that was represented.

Sequencing was carried out using PBMCs. This clonotype originated in a woman aged 40 to 55 in good health. Some clones in this sample may be carry-over from other donors' samples. The chain couples TRBV9 to TRBJ2-5; possibly TRBD2 for D (5 bases). The CDR3 is CASSVGSQRRETQYF. The CDR3 DNA follows: TGTGCCAGCAGCGTAGGTAGTCAGCGGAGGGAGACCCAGTACTTC.